These T cell receptor beta chains were read from a single sample in a study of persistence of HIV-infected CD4 T cells. What these receptors recognize is not known. Method: immunoSEQ multiplex PCR; TCRdb's copy keeps in-frame clones and lacks some. The sample records 15,000 to 20,000 clones, around 60% being singletons. Sequenced here: CD4+ T cells sorted from PBMCs after approximately 20-hour stimulation, sampled from a patient who received antiretroviral therapy. Receptor source: an adult woman with HIV who was CMV-seropositive. CDR3s include the opening cysteine and the closing phenylalanine or tryptophan. The order of the fields is clone size, J gene, V gene, D gene, CDR3 DNA, CDR3 protein. The D gene is left open where the match is weak. Clone size is shown for a subset of rows, as once, few, many or a class of expanded clone.

clone size: -; J gene: TRBJ2-7; V gene: TRBV3-1/TRBV3-2; D gene: TRBD2; CDR3 DNA: TGTGCCAGCAGCCATAGCGGGGGGGCCTACGAGCAGTACTTC; CDR3 protein: CASSHSGGAYEQYF
clone size: -; J gene: TRBJ2-4; V gene: TRBV6-5; D gene: TRBD2; CDR3 DNA: TGTGCCAGCAGAGGAGTCTTCGGGGGGATGGGCATTCAGTACTTC; CDR3 protein: CASRGVFGGMGIQYF
clone size: -; J gene: TRBJ2-5; V gene: TRBV12-3/TRBV12-4; D gene: -; CDR3 DNA: TGTGCCAGCAGTTTAGTGGTCGCGGAGACCCAGTACTTC; CDR3 protein: CASSLVVAETQYF
clone size: -; J gene: TRBJ2-1; V gene: TRBV5-3; D gene: TRBD2; CDR3 DNA: TGTGCCAGAAGCTTCCGGGGTAGCGGGGGCTATGAGCAGTTCTTC; CDR3 protein: CARSFRGSGGYEQFF
clone size: few; J gene: TRBJ1-4; V gene: TRBV19; D gene: TRBD1; CDR3 DNA: TGTGCCAGTCGGATGACAGGGGTGGCGGAAAAACTGTTTTTT; CDR3 protein: CASRMTGVAEKLFF
clone size: -; J gene: TRBJ1-5; V gene: TRBV19; D gene: -; CDR3 DNA: TGTGCCAGTAGTATTGGTCAGGGGCTCAATCAGCCCCAGCATTTT; CDR3 protein: CASSIGQGLNQPQHF
clone size: -; J gene: TRBJ1-3; V gene: TRBV30; D gene: -; CDR3 DNA: TGTGCCTGGAGCCCGGGATTCTCTGGAAACACCATATATTTT; CDR3 protein: CAWSPGFSGNTIYF
clone size: -; J gene: TRBJ2-1; V gene: TRBV9; D gene: TRBD2; CDR3 DNA: TGTGCCAGCAGCGTGGAAACTAGCGGGGGAATGAATGAGCAGTTCTTC; CDR3 protein: CASSVETSGGMNEQFF
clone size: -; J gene: TRBJ2-7; V gene: TRBV10-2; D gene: TRBD1; CDR3 DNA: TGCGCCAGCAGTGAATACAGGGGCCTTTACGATCGGCAGTACTTC; CDR3 protein: CASSEYRGLYDRQYF
clone size: -; J gene: TRBJ2-5; V gene: TRBV18; D gene: TRBD1; CDR3 DNA: TGTGCCAGCTCCCTCACCGAGAGGACAGGAGCTCAAGAGACCCAGTACTTC; CDR3 protein: CASSLTERTGAQETQYF
clone size: -; J gene: TRBJ2-3; V gene: TRBV3-1/TRBV3-2; D gene: TRBD2; CDR3 DNA: TGTGCCAGCAGCCTCACAAAACTAGCGGGCCACCGATATACGCAGTATTTT; CDR3 protein: CASSLTKLAGHRYTQYF
clone size: -; J gene: TRBJ2-1; V gene: TRBV7-7; D gene: -; CDR3 DNA: TGTGCCAGCAGCTTAGCGGGGGGGCTGGGCAATGAGCAGTTCTTC; CDR3 protein: CASSLAGGLGNEQFF
clone size: few; J gene: TRBJ1-5; V gene: TRBV7-8; D gene: TRBD1; CDR3 DNA: TGTGCCAGCAGCTTAGGGACAGGGGTTCTCGAACAGCCCCAGCATTTT; CDR3 protein: CASSLGTGVLEQPQHF
clone size: -; J gene: TRBJ1-2; V gene: TRBV5-4; D gene: TRBD1; CDR3 DNA: TGTGCCAGCAGCTTGGCCGGGGTCGACAGGGGAAGTAGCTACACCTTC; CDR3 protein: CASSLAGVDRGSSYTF
clone size: -; J gene: TRBJ1-1; V gene: TRBV29-1; D gene: TRBD1; CDR3 DNA: TGCAGCGTGTCCCCAGGGGGCCCCCACACTGAAGCTTTCTTT; CDR3 protein: CSVSPGGPHTEAFF
clone size: -; J gene: TRBJ2-5; V gene: TRBV7-2; D gene: TRBD2; CDR3 DNA: TGTGCCAGCAGCTTTAGCGGGGGGGACCAAGAGACCCAGTACTTC; CDR3 protein: CASSFSGGDQETQYF
clone size: -; J gene: TRBJ1-5; V gene: TRBV6-5; D gene: TRBD1; CDR3 DNA: TGTGCCAGCAGCTCCGGGACAGTAGGAGATCAGCCCCAGCATTTT; CDR3 protein: CASSSGTVGDQPQHF
clone size: -; J gene: TRBJ2-1; V gene: TRBV4-2; D gene: -; CDR3 DNA: TGTGCCAGCAGCCAATTTACACTTGGCTCCTACAATGAGCAGTTCTTC; CDR3 protein: CASSQFTLGSYNEQFF
clone size: few; J gene: TRBJ1-5; V gene: TRBV3-1/TRBV3-2; D gene: -; CDR3 DNA: TGTGCCAGCAGCCAAGACGGATATAGCAATCAGCCCCAGCATTTT; CDR3 protein: CASSQDGYSNQPQHF
clone size: -; J gene: TRBJ2-5; V gene: TRBV7-9; D gene: TRBD2; CDR3 DNA: TGTGCCAGCAGCTTCATTTCCATAGCGGGGGGAAACGAGACCCAGTACTTC; CDR3 protein: CASSFISIAGGNETQYF
clone size: medium-sized; J gene: TRBJ2-7; V gene: TRBV5-1; D gene: -; CDR3 DNA: TGCGCCAGCAGCTTGGAGCCGGGGGTTTCCTACGAGCAGTACTTC; CDR3 protein: CASSLEPGVSYEQYF
clone size: -; J gene: TRBJ1-1; V gene: TRBV18; D gene: -; CDR3 DNA: TGTGCCAGCTCAGACAGCACAGGCGGCACTGAAGCTTTCTTT; CDR3 protein: CASSDSTGGTEAFF
clone size: -; J gene: TRBJ1-2; V gene: TRBV6-5; D gene: -; CDR3 DNA: TGTGCCAGCAGTTACTCGTTTACAGCCACCGGTGGCTACACCTTC; CDR3 protein: CASSYSFTATGGYTF
clone size: -; J gene: TRBJ1-2; V gene: TRBV2; D gene: TRBD1; CDR3 DNA: TGTGCCAGCAGTGAGGGACAGCTTCTCTATGGCTACACCTTC; CDR3 protein: CASSEGQLLYGYTF
clone size: -; J gene: TRBJ1-2; V gene: TRBV4-2; D gene: -; CDR3 DNA: TGTGCCAGCAGCCAAGAAAGGGCAGGCCGCGGCGGCTACACCTTC; CDR3 protein: CASSQERAGRGGYTF
clone size: -; J gene: TRBJ2-1; V gene: TRBV24-1; D gene: TRBD1; CDR3 DNA: TGTGCCACCAGTGATCTAAGCCGGACAGGTAACAATGAGCAGTTCTTC; CDR3 protein: CATSDLSRTGNNEQFF